These T cell receptor beta chains were read from a single sample in a study of blood T cell repertoires in COVID-19. Sequencing used immunoSEQ multiplex PCR; TCRdb keeps in-frame clones, though not all of them. The sample includes approximately 180,000 clones, approximately 83% seen only once; the top ten take roughly 11%. The sample comprised peripheral blood. Receptors were obtained from a human donor with active or convalescent COVID-19. The donor label of this sample is uncertain. The CDR3 runs from the conserved cysteine through the conserved F or W. D genes are given only for firm matches. Part of the rows lack a size; the others show once, few, many or a class for expanded clones.

NA	TRBJ2-2	TRBD2	TRBV11-3	CATTGTSGYTGELFF	TGTGCCACTACGGGGACTAGCGGGTACACCGGGGAGCTGTTTTTT
NA	TRBJ2-1	NA	TRBV7-6	CASSFSGNEQFF	TGTGCCAGCAGCTTTAGCGGCAATGAGCAGTTCTTC
NA	TRBJ2-1	TRBD2	TRBV18	CASSPSGLAGVRGNEQFF	TGTGCCAGCTCACCATCGGGACTAGCGGGCGTTAGGGGCAATGAGCAGTTCTTC
NA	TRBJ2-1	TRBD2	TRBV20-1	CSASRASGGAYNEQFF	TGCAGTGCTAGTAGGGCTAGCGGGGGAGCCTACAATGAGCAGTTCTTC
NA	TRBJ2-5	TRBD2	TRBV30	CAWSLAGGVGETQYF	TGTGCCTGGAGTTTAGCGGGAGGGGTGGGAGAGACCCAGTACTTC
NA	TRBJ2-7	NA	TRBV7-2	CASSLGSGARVRYEQYF	TGTGCCAGCAGCTTAGGCAGCGGAGCGAGGGTAAGATACGAGCAGTACTTC
NA	TRBJ2-1	NA	TRBV7-9	CAMADFSYNEQFF	TGTGCCATGGCAGACTTCTCCTACAATGAGCAGTTCTTC
NA	TRBJ2-3	NA	TRBV7-8	CASSFSAGADTQYF	TGTGCCAGCAGCTTTTCCGCAGGGGCAGATACGCAGTATTTT
few	TRBJ2-1	NA	TRBV2	CASLEGEDYNEQFF	TGTGCCAGCCTCGAAGGAGAGGACTACAATGAGCAGTTCTTC
NA	TRBJ1-1	NA	TRBV14	CASSQFYGAGEAFF	TGTGCCAGCAGCCAGTTCTATGGGGCCGGAGAAGCTTTCTTT
NA	TRBJ1-3	NA	TRBV25-1	CASSESGHSGNTIYF	TGTGCCAGCAGTGAAAGCGGTCACTCTGGAAACACCATATATTTT
few	TRBJ1-2	TRBD1	TRBV12-3/TRBV12-4	CASSPGQGYGYTF	TGTGCCAGCAGCCCCGGACAGGGTTATGGCTACACCTTC
once	TRBJ2-7	TRBD2	TRBV19	CASSIGLAGSYEQYF	TGTGCCAGTAGTATAGGGCTAGCGGGCTCCTACGAGCAGTACTTC
NA	TRBJ1-6	NA	TRBV6-5	CASSYSGSSNSPLHF	TGTGCCAGCAGTTACTCCGGGTCAAGTAATTCACCCCTCCACTTT
NA	TRBJ2-3	NA	TRBV6-6	CASSYRLDTQYF	TGTGCCAGCAGTTACCGGTTAGATACGCAGTATTTT
NA	TRBJ2-5	NA	TRBV30	CAWGTPGQPYF	TGTGCCTGGGGAACTCCGGGACAACCGTACTTC
NA	TRBJ2-5	TRBD2	TRBV4-2	CASSQGKSGSYQETQYF	TGTGCCAGCAGCCAAGGGAAAAGCGGGAGCTACCAAGAGACCCAGTACTTC
NA	TRBJ2-1	NA	TRBV5-1	CASSLVGGEQFF	TGCGCCAGCAGCTTGGTGGGGGGTGAGCAGTTCTTC
NA	TRBJ2-3	NA	TRBV5-1	CASSSGGNRGDTQYF	TGCGCCAGCAGCTCGGGCGGGAACCGGGGAGATACGCAGTATTTT
NA	TRBJ2-1	TRBD1	TRBV7-9	CASSLGQGPHNEQFF	TGTGCCAGCAGCTTAGGACAGGGACCTCACAATGAGCAGTTCTTC
NA	TRBJ1-4	NA	TRBV30	CAWGIPGKTEKLFF	TGTGCCTGGGGGATCCCGGGAAAGACTGAAAAACTGTTTTTT
NA	TRBJ2-1	TRBD2	TRBV2	CASSDLAGGSYNEQFF	TGTGCCAGCAGTGACCTAGCGGGGGGTAGTTACAATGAGCAGTTCTTC
NA	TRBJ2-2	NA	TRBV28	CASSSQGQRSGELFF	TGTGCCAGCAGTTCCCAGGGGCAAAGGAGCGGGGAGCTGTTTTTT
NA	TRBJ2-5	TRBD2	TRBV19	CASRKRGVQETQYF	TGTGCCAGTAGGAAGCGGGGGGTTCAAGAGACCCAGTACTTC
once	TRBJ1-6	NA	TRBV10-3	CAISESAGANSPLHF	TGTGCCATCAGTGAGTCCGCAGGGGCGAATTCACCCCTCCACTTT
NA	TRBJ1-2	TRBD1	TRBV5-6	CASSVSGTGNYGYTF	TGTGCCAGCAGCGTCTCCGGGACAGGGAACTATGGCTACACCTTC
NA	TRBJ2-5	TRBD1	TRBV10-1	CASSESPRGETQYF	TGCGCCAGCAGTGAGAGCCCCAGGGGGGAGACCCAGTACTTC
once	TRBJ2-1	NA	TRBV27	CASSLLQRGSEQFF	TGTGCCAGCAGTTTACTCCAGAGGGGGAGTGAGCAGTTCTTC
once	TRBJ1-1	NA	TRBV27	CASSLSRDTEAFF	TGTGCCAGCAGTTTGAGTCGGGACACTGAAGCTTTCTTT
NA	TRBJ2-7	TRBD1	TRBV6-1	CASSERGQGTYEQYF	TGTGCCAGCAGTGAAAGGGGACAGGGTACTTACGAGCAGTACTTC
NA	TRBJ1-2	TRBD1	TRBV12-3/TRBV12-4	CASSLQGDYGYTF	TGTGCCAGCAGCCTCCAGGGGGACTATGGCTACACCTTC
NA	TRBJ2-7	TRBD1	TRBV9	CASSGSNRDSTYEQYF	TGTGCCAGCAGCGGGTCAAACCGGGACAGTACCTACGAGCAGTACTTC
NA	TRBJ2-7	TRBD2	TRBV27	CASSRVPRSGSGYEQYF	TGTGCCAGCAGTCGGGTCCCTCGAAGCGGGAGTGGCTACGAGCAGTACTTC
NA	TRBJ1-4	TRBD1	TRBV7-6	CASSLRQGGKEKLFF	TGTGCCAGCAGCTTAAGACAGGGCGGAAAAGAAAAACTGTTTTTT
NA	TRBJ2-2	NA	TRBV19	CASSSSLGGQVGNTGELFF	TGTGCCAGTAGTAGTTCACTAGGTGGCCAGGTCGGGAACACCGGGGAGCTGTTTTTT
NA	TRBJ2-5	TRBD2	TRBV5-6	CASSYTGTSGKETQYF	TGTGCCAGCAGCTATACCGGGACTAGCGGGAAAGAGACCCAGTACTTC
once	TRBJ1-5	NA	TRBV6-6	CASSYSNVAVRQPQHF	TGTGCCAGCAGTTACTCGAACGTGGCGGTCAGACAGCCCCAGCATTTT
NA	TRBJ1-2	NA	TRBV2	CAMQGDYGYTF	TGTGCCATGCAGGGTGACTATGGCTACACCTTC
once	TRBJ2-7	NA	TRBV5-6	CASSRESYEQYF	TGTGCCAGCAGCCGGGAGTCCTACGAGCAGTACTTC
NA	TRBJ1-3	TRBD1	TRBV27	CASSLTGGNTIYF	TGTGCCAGCAGTCTGACAGGGGGAAACACCATATATTTT
NA	TRBJ2-5	TRBD2	TRBV4-1	CASSLLAGQETQYF	TGCGCCAGCAGCCTACTAGCGGGGCAAGAGACCCAGTACTTC
NA	TRBJ1-5	NA	TRBV7-2	CASSLYVGGGSNQPQHF	TGTGCCAGCAGCTTATACGTTGGAGGAGGGAGCAATCAGCCCCAGCATTTT
NA	TRBJ1-5	TRBD1	TRBV5-5	CASSPRTGDSNQPQHF	TGTGCCAGCAGCCCGCGGACAGGGGATAGCAATCAGCCCCAGCATTTT
NA	TRBJ2-6	NA	TRBV27	CASSLLASSSGANVLTF	TGTGCCAGCAGTTTATTAGCGAGTAGCTCTGGGGCCAACGTCCTGACTTTC
few	TRBJ1-1	NA	TRBV7-9	CASSLAGSHTEAFF	TGTGCCAGCAGCTTAGCTGGGAGCCACACTGAAGCTTTCTTT
NA	TRBJ2-7	NA	TRBV9	CASSGTGSGNEQYF	TGTGCCAGCAGCGGGACGGGGTCAGGAAACGAGCAGTACTTC
NA	TRBJ2-2	TRBD1	TRBV5-4	CASSLDWGQSTGELFF	TGTGCCAGCAGCTTGGATTGGGGACAGTCCACCGGGGAGCTGTTTTTT
NA	TRBJ2-7	TRBD1	TRBV7-9	CASSLGQGMYEQYF	TGTGCCAGCAGCTTAGGACAGGGAATGTACGAGCAGTACTTC
NA	TRBJ2-7	TRBD1	TRBV7-9	CASSSARGTEGEQYF	TGTGCCAGCAGCTCAGCAAGGGGGACAGAAGGCGAGCAGTACTTC
NA	TRBJ2-1	NA	TRBV28	CASSLFGQGSYNEQFF	TGTGCCAGCAGTTTATTCGGGCAGGGGTCTTACAATGAGCAGTTCTTC
NA	TRBJ2-7	TRBD2	TRBV6-2/TRBV6-3	CASSHPPLAGAKYF	TGTGCCAGCAGTCACCCTCCGCTAGCGGGGGCTAAGTACTTC
once	TRBJ2-7	NA	TRBV6-5	CASSRPDTWSYEQYF	TGTGCCAGCAGCCGACCCGACACTTGGTCCTACGAGCAGTACTTC
NA	TRBJ2-1	TRBD2	TRBV9	CASSGTSGSYNEQFF	TGTGCCAGCAGCGGAACTAGCGGATCTTACAATGAGCAGTTCTTC
NA	TRBJ2-1	TRBD2	TRBV5-1	CASSPASGGTGSYNEQFF	TGCGCCAGCAGCCCGGCTAGCGGGGGGACGGGTTCCTACAATGAGCAGTTCTTC
NA	TRBJ1-4	TRBD1	TRBV6-5	CASRPKDRVGEKLFF	TGTGCCAGCAGGCCCAAGGACAGGGTTGGCGAAAAACTGTTTTTT